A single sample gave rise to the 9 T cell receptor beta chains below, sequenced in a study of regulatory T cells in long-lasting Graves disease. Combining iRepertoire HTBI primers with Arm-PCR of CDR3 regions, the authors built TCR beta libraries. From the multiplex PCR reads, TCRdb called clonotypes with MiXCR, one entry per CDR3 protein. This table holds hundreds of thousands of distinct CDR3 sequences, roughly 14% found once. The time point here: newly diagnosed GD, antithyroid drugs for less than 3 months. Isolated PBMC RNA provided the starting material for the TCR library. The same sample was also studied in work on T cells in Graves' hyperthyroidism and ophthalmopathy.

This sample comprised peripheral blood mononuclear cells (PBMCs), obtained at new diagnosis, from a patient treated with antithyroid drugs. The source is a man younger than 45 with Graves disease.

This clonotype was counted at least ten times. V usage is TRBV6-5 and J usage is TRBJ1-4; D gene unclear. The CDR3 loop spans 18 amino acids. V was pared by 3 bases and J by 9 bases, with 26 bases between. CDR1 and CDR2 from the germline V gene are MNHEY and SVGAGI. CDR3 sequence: CASSYSTLRPQLEKKLFF. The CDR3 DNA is TGTGCCAGCAGTTATTCTACCCTTCGGCCCCAACTCGAGAAAAAACTGTTTTTT.

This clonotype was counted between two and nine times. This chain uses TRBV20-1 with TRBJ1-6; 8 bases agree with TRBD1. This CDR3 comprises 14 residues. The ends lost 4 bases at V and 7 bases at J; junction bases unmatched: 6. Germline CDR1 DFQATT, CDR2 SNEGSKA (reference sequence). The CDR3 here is CSAKTGGLNSPLHF. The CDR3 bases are TGCAGTGCTAAAACAGGGGGGCTCAATTCACCCCTCCACTTT.

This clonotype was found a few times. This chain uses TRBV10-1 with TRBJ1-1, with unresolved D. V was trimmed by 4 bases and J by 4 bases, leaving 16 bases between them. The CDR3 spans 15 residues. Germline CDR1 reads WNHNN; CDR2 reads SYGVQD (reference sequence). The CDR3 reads CASSGSSGGSTEAFF. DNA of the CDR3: TGCGCCAGCAGTGGATCCTCAGGAGGTAGCACTGAAGCTTTCTTT.

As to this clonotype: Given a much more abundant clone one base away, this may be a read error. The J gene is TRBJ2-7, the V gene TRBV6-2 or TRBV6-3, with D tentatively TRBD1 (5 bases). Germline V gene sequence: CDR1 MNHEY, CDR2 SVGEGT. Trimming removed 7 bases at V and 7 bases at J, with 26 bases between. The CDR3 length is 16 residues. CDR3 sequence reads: CASTDQGSFGGDEQYF. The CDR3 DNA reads TGTGCCAGCACCGACCAGGGTTCCTTTGGTGGCGATGAGCAGTACTTC.

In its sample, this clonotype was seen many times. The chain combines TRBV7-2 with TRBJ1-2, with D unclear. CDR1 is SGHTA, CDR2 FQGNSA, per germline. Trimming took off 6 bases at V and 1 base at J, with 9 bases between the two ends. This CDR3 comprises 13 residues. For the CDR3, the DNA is TGTGCCAGCAGACCTGCAAATAACTATGGCTACACCTTC. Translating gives CASRPANNYGYTF. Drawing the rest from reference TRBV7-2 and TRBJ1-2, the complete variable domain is GAGVSQSPSNKVTEKGKDVELRCDPISGHTALYWYRQSLGQGLEFLIYFQGNSAPDKSGLPSDRFSAERTGGSVSTLTIQRTQQEDSAVYLCASRPANNYGYTFGSGTRLTVV.

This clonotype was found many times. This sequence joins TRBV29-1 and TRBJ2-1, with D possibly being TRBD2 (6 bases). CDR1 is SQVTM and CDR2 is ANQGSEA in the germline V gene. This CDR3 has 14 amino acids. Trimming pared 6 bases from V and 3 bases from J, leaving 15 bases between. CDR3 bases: TGCAGCGTCCCATTAGCGGTGGGCTACAATGAGCAGTTCTTC. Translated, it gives CSVPLAVGYNEQFF.

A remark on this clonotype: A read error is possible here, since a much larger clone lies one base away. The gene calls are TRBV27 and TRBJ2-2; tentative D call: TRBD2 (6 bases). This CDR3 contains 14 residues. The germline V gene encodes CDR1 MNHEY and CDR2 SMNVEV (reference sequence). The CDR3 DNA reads TGTGCCAGCAGTTTGATGGAGAACACCGGGGGGCTGTTTTTT. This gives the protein CASSLMENTGGLFF.

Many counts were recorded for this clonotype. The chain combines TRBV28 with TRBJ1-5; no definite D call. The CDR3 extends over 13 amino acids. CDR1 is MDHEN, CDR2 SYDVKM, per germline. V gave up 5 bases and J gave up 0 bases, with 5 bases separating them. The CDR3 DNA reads TGTGCCAGCAGTGATTATAGCAATCAGCCCCAGCATTTT. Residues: CASSDYSNQPQHF. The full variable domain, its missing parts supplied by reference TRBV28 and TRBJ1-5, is DVKVTQSSRYLVKRTGEKVFLECVQDMDHENMFWYRQDPGLGLRLIYFSYDVKMKEKGDIPEGYSVSREKKERFSLILESASTNQTSMYLCASSDYSNQPQHFGDGTRLSIL.

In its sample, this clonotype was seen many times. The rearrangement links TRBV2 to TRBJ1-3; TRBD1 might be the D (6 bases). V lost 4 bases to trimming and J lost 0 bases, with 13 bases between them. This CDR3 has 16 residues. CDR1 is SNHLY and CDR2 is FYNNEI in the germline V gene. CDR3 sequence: CASSGRTASSGNTIYF. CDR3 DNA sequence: TGTGCCAGCAGTGGGAGGACAGCAAGCTCTGGAAACACCATATATTTT.